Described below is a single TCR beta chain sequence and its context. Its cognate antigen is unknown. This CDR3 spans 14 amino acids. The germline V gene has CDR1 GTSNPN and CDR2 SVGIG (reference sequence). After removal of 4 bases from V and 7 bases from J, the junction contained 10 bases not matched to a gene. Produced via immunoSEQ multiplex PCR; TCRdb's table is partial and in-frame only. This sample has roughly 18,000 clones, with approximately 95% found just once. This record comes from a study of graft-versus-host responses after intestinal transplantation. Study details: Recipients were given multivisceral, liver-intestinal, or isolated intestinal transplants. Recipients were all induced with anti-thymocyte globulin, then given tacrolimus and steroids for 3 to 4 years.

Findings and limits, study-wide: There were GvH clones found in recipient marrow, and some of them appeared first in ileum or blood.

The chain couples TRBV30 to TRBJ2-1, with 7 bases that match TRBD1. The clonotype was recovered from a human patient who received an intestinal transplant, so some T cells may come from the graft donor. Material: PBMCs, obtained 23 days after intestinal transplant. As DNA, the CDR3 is TGTGCCTGGACCTTGAGGGGGCTCTGGAATGAGCAGTTCTTC. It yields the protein CAWTLRGLWNEQFF.